Each of the 9 T cell receptor beta chains below was sequenced from the same sample in a study of blood T cells in healthy people across ages. A second PCR of about 7 to 12 cycles used a sample-barcoded 5' primer and a J-beta primer mix. TCRdb independently ran MiXCR on the 5' RACE reads; one entry per CDR3 protein. The sample lists over 700,000 distinct CDR3 sequences; about 25% were seen once. In addition, the sample was reused for a study of T cells of mothers and their children.

Material for sequencing was blood. The receptors here all came from a boy aged 5-17 years in good health.

This clonotype was seen only a few times. The chain is built from TRBV4-1 and TRBJ2-1; 7 bases line up with TRBD2. The CDR3 is 15 residues long. J gave up 3 bases and V 8 bases, and 10 bases lay outside the gene matches. Germline loops: CDR1 MGHRA, CDR2 YSYEKL. The CDR3 nucleotides read TGCGCCAGCGGTGAGCGGGACTCGTACTACAATGAGCAGTTCTTC. Translated, it gives CASGERDSYYNEQFF.

This clonotype has only a few counts. The V gene is TRBV29-1, the J gene TRBJ2-5; D uncertain. CDR1 is SQVTM and CDR2 is ANQGSEA in the germline V gene. CDR3 length equals 10 residues. The germline V and J ends were trimmed by 7 bases and 3 bases, with 6 bases remaining between them. CDR3 in DNA: TGCAGCGCCATAAAAGAGACCCAGTACTTC. Amino acid sequence: CSAIKETQYF.

This clonotype was seen only a few times. The rearrangement uses TRBV28 and TRBJ2-2; D is unresolved. CDR1 is MDHEN, CDR2 SYDVKM, per germline. The V and J ends lost 3 bases and 3 bases respectively, with 5 bases between them. CDR3 length equals 13 residues. CDR3 sequence reads: CASSFVYTGELFF. For the CDR3, the DNA is TGTGCCAGCAGTTTCGTATACACCGGGGAGCTGTTTTTT.

This clonotype turned up a few times. Written as DNA, the CDR3 is TGCAGTGTGACAGCTCTGGGAGACCAGCCCCAGCATTTT. Protein sequence: CSVTALGDQPQHF. This chain connects TRBV20-1 to TRBJ1-5; weak D call: TRBD1 (5 bases). Trimming removed 7 bases from V and 7 bases from J, with 17 bases in between. CDR3 length: 13 amino acids. The germline V gene encodes CDR1 DFQATT and CDR2 SNEGSKA (reference sequence).

The chain has TRBV6-2 or TRBV6-3 and TRBJ2-5; TRBD2 might be the D (5 bases). V was pared by 0 bases and J by 5 bases, with 13 bases between. CDR3 size: 15 residues. Per germline, CDR1 MNHEY and CDR2 SVGEGT. This CDR3 is CASSYSRNSGETQYF. The CDR3 nucleotides read TGTGCCAGCAGTTACTCGAGAAATTCGGGGGAGACCCAGTACTTC.

The table lists this clonotype with a few counts. The chain links TRBV6-1 to TRBJ2-3; D is unclear. CDR3 length: 16 residues. V was trimmed by 6 bases and J by 0 bases, leaving 16 bases between them. Per germline, CDR1 MNHNS and CDR2 SASEGT. The CDR3 spells CASSLDGWRSTDTQYF. The DNA of the CDR3 is TGTGCCAGCAGCCTGGACGGCTGGAGAAGCACAGATACGCAGTATTTT.

This clonotype has just a few counts. This rearrangement joins TRBV11-2 to TRBJ2-1; D uncertain. Trimming removed 4 bases at V and 6 bases at J, with 13 bases between. Per germline, CDR1 SGHAT and CDR2 FQNNGV. The CDR3 has 14 amino acids. CDR3 region: CASSSPQGSNEQFF. CDR3 DNA sequence: TGTGCCAGCAGCTCGCCTCAAGGTAGCAATGAGCAGTTCTTC.

In its sample, this clonotype was seen a few times. The rearrangement joins TRBV11-2 to TRBJ1-4; D not resolved. Germline V gives CDR1 SGHAT, CDR2 FQNNGV. The CDR3 covers 15 residues. V was cut by 5 bases and J by 8 bases, with 18 bases left in between. The DNA for the CDR3 is TGTGCCAGCAGCCCTACTTCGACCGATGGGGAAAAACTGTTTTTT. It yields the protein CASSPTSTDGEKLFF. Looking up the rest from reference TRBV11-2 and TRBJ1-4 gives the full variable domain: EAGVAQSPRYKIIEKRQSVAFWCNPISGHATLYWYQQILGQGPKLLIQFQNNGVVDDSQLPKDRFSAERLKGVDSTLKIQPAKLEDSAVYLCASSPTSTDGEKLFFGSGTQLSVL.

The chain employs TRBV29-1 and TRBJ2-1, with 7 bases lining up with TRBD2. Per the germline V gene, CDR1 is SQVTM and CDR2 is ANQGSEA. Trimming at V came to 0 bases and at J to 0 bases, leaving 2 bases not matched to a gene. This CDR3 has 15 amino acids. CDR3 sequence reads: CSVEERGSSYNEQFF. DNA of the CDR3: TGCAGCGTTGAAGAGCGGGGGAGCTCCTACAATGAGCAGTTCTTC.